The 2 T cell receptor beta chains below were found in one sample sequenced in a study of blood T cell repertoires in COVID-19. Data came from immunoSEQ multiplex PCR; TCRdb stores just in-frame clones and leaves some out. This sample has about 61,000 clones, with about nine tenths found just once. The source material was peripheral blood. These receptors were obtained from a human donor in a cohort sampled during active COVID-19.

The chain uses TRBV6-5 and TRBJ1-5; TRBD1 might be the D (6 bases). CDR1 MNHEY and CDR2 SVGAGI come from the germline V gene. V lost 8 bases to trimming and J lost 9 bases, with 17 bases between them. The CDR3 is 13 residues long. The DNA of the CDR3 is TGTGCCAGCTCAGGTGGCAGGGGATGGCCCCAGCATTTT. Its translation: CASSGGRGWPQHF.

V is TRBV6-5 and J is TRBJ1-2; a possible D gene is TRBD1 (5 bases). Germline-derived CDR1 and CDR2 are MNHEY and SVGAGI. This CDR3 has 13 residues. The V end was cut by 4 bases, the J end by 6 bases, with 12 bases between. CDR3 coding DNA: TGTGCCAGCAGTTTGACAGTAGAAGATGGCTACACCTTC. Its translation is CASSLTVEDGYTF.